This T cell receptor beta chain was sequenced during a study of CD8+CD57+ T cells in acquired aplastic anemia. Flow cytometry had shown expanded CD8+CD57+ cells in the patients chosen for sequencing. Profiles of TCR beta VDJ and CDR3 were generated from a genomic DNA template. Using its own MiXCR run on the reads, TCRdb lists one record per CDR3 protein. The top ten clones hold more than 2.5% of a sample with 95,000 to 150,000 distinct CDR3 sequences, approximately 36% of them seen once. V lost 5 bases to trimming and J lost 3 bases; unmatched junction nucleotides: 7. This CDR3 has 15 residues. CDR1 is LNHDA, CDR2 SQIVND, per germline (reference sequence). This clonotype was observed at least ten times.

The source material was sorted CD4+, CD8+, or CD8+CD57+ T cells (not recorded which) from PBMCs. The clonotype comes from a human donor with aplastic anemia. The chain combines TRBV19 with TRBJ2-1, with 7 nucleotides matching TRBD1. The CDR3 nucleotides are TGTGCCAGTAGTCCCGCCGGGACAGACTACAATGAGCAGTTCTTC. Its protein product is CASSPAGTDYNEQFF.